The sequence of this TCR beta chain was determined in a study of identical twins. Study results and limitations: Recombination models fit unrelated individuals' TCR alpha sharing but underestimated twins'.

This clonotype occurred many times. Antigen: not known. TCRdb re-analysed the 5' RACE reads in MiXCR, keeping a single row per CDR3 protein. The sample shows fewer than 550,000 distinct CDR3 sequences, roughly 13% of them seen only once. The CDR3 runs 14 residues. Germline V CDR1 and CDR2: KGHDR, SFDVKD. V gave up 12 bases and J gave up 0 bases, with 14 bases separating them. No donor was unhealthy or non-Caucasian. The same data also contributed to another study, on yellow fever vaccine responses in identical twins. That work contributes: Twins reportedly appeared to share part of their vaccine T cell response while keeping part individual.

Sequencing used CD4+ T cells sorted from blood. The chain has TRBV24-1 and TRBJ2-1; TRBD2 is a possible D gene (5 bases). The TCR was taken from a woman younger than 30 in good health. The CDR3 DNA is TGTGCCGGAATAGCGAGGAGCTCCTACAATGAGCAGTTCTTC. Translation: CAGIARSSYNEQFF.